A selection of T cell receptor beta chains follows, all from one sample in a study of CD8 T cells in ankylosing spondylitis. TCRdb analysed the 5' RACE reads with MiXCR anew, one entry per CDR3 protein. The table includes over 600,000 distinct CDR3 sequences, under 20% detected once. The sequenced sample consisted of blood, either unsorted or a sorted T cell fraction (not recorded which). The receptor set was obtained from a male donor with ankylosing spondylitis. Each CDR3 is given without its conserved first and last residue. The order of the fields is V gene, J gene, CDR3 protein.

>TRBV19|TRBJ1-2
ASSIWDTINYGYT
>TRBV7-2|TRBJ1-1
ASSGRVGGSEAF
>TRBV18|TRBJ2-6
ASSPINTGTGANVLT
>TRBV20-1|TRBJ1-1
SAWIRGRDTEAF
>TRBV12-3/TRBV12-4|TRBJ1-6
ASSLSRNSPLH
>TRBV4-1|TRBJ2-3
ASSRQGRSTDTQY
>TRBV5-1|TRBJ2-1
ASSPRTGSNEQF
>TRBV12-3/TRBV12-4|TRBJ2-4
ASSLGTGRARDIQY
>TRBV29-1|TRBJ1-1
SVPDGFINTEAF
>TRBV27|TRBJ2-1
ASSFRLAGDGGWEQF
>TRBV12-3/TRBV12-4|TRBJ1-3
ASSPGAGNTIY
>TRBV19|TRBJ2-1
ASISFIDNEQF
>TRBV6-1|TRBJ1-2
ASSPVGGTYGYT